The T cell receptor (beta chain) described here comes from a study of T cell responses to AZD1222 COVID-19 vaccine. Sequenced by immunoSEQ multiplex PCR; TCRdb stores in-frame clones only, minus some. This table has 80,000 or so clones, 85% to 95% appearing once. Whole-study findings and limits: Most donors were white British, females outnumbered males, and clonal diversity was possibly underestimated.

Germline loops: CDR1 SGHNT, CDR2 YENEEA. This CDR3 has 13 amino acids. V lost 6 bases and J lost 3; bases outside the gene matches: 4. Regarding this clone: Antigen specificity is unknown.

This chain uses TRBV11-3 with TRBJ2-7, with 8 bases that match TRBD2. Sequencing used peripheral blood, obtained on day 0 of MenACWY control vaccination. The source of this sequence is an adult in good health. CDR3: CASSLAGDYEQYF. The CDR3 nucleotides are TGTGCCAGCAGTCTAGCGGGTGACTACGAGCAGTACTTC.